The rows below give T cell receptor beta chains drawn from one sample of a study of blood T cell repertoires in COVID-19. TCRdb's table, derived via immunoSEQ multiplex PCR, lists solely in-frame clones and lacks some. The sample contains some 43,000 clones, 87% of which appear only once. The sequencing sample was made of peripheral blood. Every receptor here comes from a man between 60 and 75 years old with active COVID-19. The CDR3 runs from the conserved cysteine through the conserved F or W. Each record gives: CDR3 protein, CDR3 DNA, clone size, J gene, V gene, D gene. D genes are given only for firm matches. Not every row has a clone size; where given, it reads once, few, many or a size class.

cdr3_aa: CASSLVEGVTGELFF; cdr3_nt: TGCGCCAGCAGCTTGGTTGAGGGGGTCACCGGGGAGCTGTTTTTT; clone_size: -; j_call: TRBJ2-2; v_call: TRBV5-1; d_call: -
cdr3_aa: CASSLGDRVLQPQHF; cdr3_nt: TGTGCCAGCAGTTTAGGGGACAGGGTTCTTCAGCCCCAGCATTTT; clone_size: -; j_call: TRBJ1-5; v_call: TRBV6-2/TRBV6-3; d_call: TRBD1
cdr3_aa: CASSRRASYEQYF; cdr3_nt: TGTGCCAGCAGTCGGAGGGCTTCCTACGAGCAGTACTTC; clone_size: -; j_call: TRBJ2-7; v_call: TRBV7-2; d_call: -
cdr3_aa: CASSPGTGGAEGYEQYF; cdr3_nt: TGTGCCAGCTCACCAGGGACAGGGGGCGCGGAGGGGTACGAGCAGTACTTC; clone_size: once; j_call: TRBJ2-7; v_call: TRBV18; d_call: TRBD1
cdr3_aa: CASSLAGMRNEQFF; cdr3_nt: TGTGCCAGCAGCTTGGCAGGGATGAGAAATGAGCAGTTCTTC; clone_size: -; j_call: TRBJ2-1; v_call: TRBV5-4; d_call: -
cdr3_aa: CASSPLFGRGNTEAFF; cdr3_nt: TGTGCCAGCAGCCCGTTATTTGGCAGAGGGAACACTGAAGCTTTCTTT; clone_size: -; j_call: TRBJ1-1; v_call: TRBV3-1/TRBV3-2; d_call: -
cdr3_aa: CASSPSLADYYNEQFF; cdr3_nt: TGTGCCAGCAGTCCAAGCCTCGCGGACTACTACAATGAGCAGTTCTTC; clone_size: once; j_call: TRBJ2-1; v_call: TRBV3-1/TRBV3-2; d_call: -
cdr3_aa: CSVDLDRSNYGYTF; cdr3_nt: TGCAGCGTGGACCTGGACAGATCTAACTATGGCTACACCTTC; clone_size: -; j_call: TRBJ1-2; v_call: TRBV29-1; d_call: -
cdr3_aa: CASSPDSLTTEAFF; cdr3_nt: TGCGCCAGCAGCCCGGACAGCCTGACCACTGAAGCTTTCTTT; clone_size: -; j_call: TRBJ1-1; v_call: TRBV4-1; d_call: -
cdr3_aa: CASSQQEGTEAFF; cdr3_nt: TGTGCCAGCAGCCAGCAGGAGGGCACTGAAGCTTTCTTT; clone_size: -; j_call: TRBJ1-1; v_call: TRBV14; d_call: -
cdr3_aa: CASSMGHTSNQPQHF; cdr3_nt: TGTGCCAGTAGTATGGGACATACGAGCAATCAGCCCCAGCATTTT; clone_size: -; j_call: TRBJ1-5; v_call: TRBV19; d_call: -
cdr3_aa: CASSLLTYEQYF; cdr3_nt: TGTGCCAGCAGCTTACTTACCTACGAGCAGTACTTC; clone_size: -; j_call: TRBJ2-7; v_call: TRBV7-2; d_call: -
cdr3_aa: CASSSAGVGTGELFF; cdr3_nt: TGTGCCAGCAGCTCAGCAGGTGTGGGCACCGGGGAGCTGTTTTTT; clone_size: -; j_call: TRBJ2-2; v_call: TRBV9; d_call: -
cdr3_aa: CASSVTGVGTQYF; cdr3_nt: TGTGCCAGCAGTGTGACAGGGGTTGGTACGCAGTATTTT; clone_size: -; j_call: TRBJ2-3; v_call: TRBV12-3/TRBV12-4; d_call: TRBD1
cdr3_aa: CASSADRPTATNEKLFF; cdr3_nt: TGTGCCAGCAGTGCCGACAGGCCGACTGCAACTAATGAAAAACTGTTTTTT; clone_size: -; j_call: TRBJ1-4; v_call: TRBV6-2/TRBV6-3; d_call: -
cdr3_aa: CASSAPGVYGYTF; cdr3_nt: TGTGCCAGCAGCGCCCCGGGGGTCTATGGCTACACCTTC; clone_size: -; j_call: TRBJ1-2; v_call: TRBV6-6; d_call: -
cdr3_aa: CASSSGTGGSSYEQYF; cdr3_nt: TGTGCCAGCAGCTCAGGGACAGGGGGTAGTTCCTACGAGCAGTACTTC; clone_size: -; j_call: TRBJ2-7; v_call: TRBV5-6; d_call: TRBD1
cdr3_aa: CASSFGTEAYGYTF; cdr3_nt: TGCGCCAGCAGCTTTGGGACAGAAGCATATGGCTACACCTTC; clone_size: -; j_call: TRBJ1-2; v_call: TRBV5-1; d_call: TRBD1
cdr3_aa: CASGSPGGFGELFF; cdr3_nt: TGTGCCAGCGGGTCCCCCGGGGGTTTCGGGGAGCTGTTTTTT; clone_size: -; j_call: TRBJ2-2; v_call: TRBV6-5; d_call: -
cdr3_aa: CATSRDPGRAQETQYF; cdr3_nt: TGTGCCACCAGCAGAGATCCCGGGAGGGCCCAAGAGACCCAGTACTTC; clone_size: -; j_call: TRBJ2-5; v_call: TRBV15; d_call: TRBD2
cdr3_aa: CASSGWTSGIQETQYF; cdr3_nt: TGTGCCAGCAGCGGCTGGACTAGCGGTATCCAAGAGACCCAGTACTTC; clone_size: -; j_call: TRBJ2-5; v_call: TRBV11-2; d_call: TRBD2
cdr3_aa: CASSISRGGGELFF; cdr3_nt: TGTGCCAGCAGCATTAGTCGTGGCGGCGGGGAGCTGTTTTTT; clone_size: -; j_call: TRBJ2-2; v_call: TRBV7-2; d_call: -
cdr3_aa: CSAVSDTQYF; cdr3_nt: TGCAGTGCTGTATCAGATACGCAGTATTTT; clone_size: -; j_call: TRBJ2-3; v_call: TRBV20-1; d_call: -
cdr3_aa: CASSYSAGVGQPQHF; cdr3_nt: TGTGCCAGCAGTTACTCGGCAGGGGTCGGTCAGCCCCAGCATTTT; clone_size: -; j_call: TRBJ1-5; v_call: TRBV6-2/TRBV6-3; d_call: -
cdr3_aa: CASSSRLAKNIQYF; cdr3_nt: TGTGCCAGCAGCTCGAGGTTAGCCAAAAACATTCAGTACTTC; clone_size: -; j_call: TRBJ2-4; v_call: TRBV7-4; d_call: -
cdr3_aa: CASSSGRAGQPQHF; cdr3_nt: TGTGCCAGCAGCTCGGGGAGGGCAGGACAGCCCCAGCATTTT; clone_size: -; j_call: TRBJ1-5; v_call: TRBV6-5; d_call: -
cdr3_aa: CATRAGGPANSNEKLFF; cdr3_nt: TGTGCCACCAGAGCAGGGGGTCCGGCCAACTCTAATGAAAAACTGTTTTTT; clone_size: few; j_call: TRBJ1-4; v_call: TRBV6-7; d_call: TRBD1
cdr3_aa: CASSYRTDYNEQFF; cdr3_nt: TGTGCCAGCAGTTACCGGACAGACTACAATGAGCAGTTCTTC; clone_size: -; j_call: TRBJ2-1; v_call: TRBV6-6; d_call: -
cdr3_aa: CASSLAGRGMETQYF; cdr3_nt: TGTGCCAGCAGCTTAGCGGGTCGGGGGATGGAGACCCAGTACTTC; clone_size: -; j_call: TRBJ2-5; v_call: TRBV7-9; d_call: -
cdr3_aa: CASSGARQETQYF; cdr3_nt: TGTGCCAGTAGTGGCGCCAGGCAAGAGACCCAGTACTTC; clone_size: -; j_call: TRBJ2-5; v_call: TRBV19; d_call: -
cdr3_aa: CASSYGTGNSPLHF; cdr3_nt: TGTGCCAGCAGCTACGGGACAGGCAATTCACCCCTCCACTTT; clone_size: -; j_call: TRBJ1-6; v_call: TRBV7-3; d_call: TRBD1
cdr3_aa: CASSPTLGWNEQFF; cdr3_nt: TGTGCCAGCTCACCAACCCTCGGGTGGAATGAGCAGTTCTTC; clone_size: -; j_call: TRBJ2-1; v_call: TRBV18; d_call: -
cdr3_aa: CASRGLTAYQETQYF; cdr3_nt: TGTGCCAGCAGAGGCCTGACAGCATACCAAGAGACCCAGTACTTC; clone_size: -; j_call: TRBJ2-5; v_call: TRBV6-5; d_call: -
cdr3_aa: CASSGGTDYGYTF; cdr3_nt: TGTGCCAGCAGTGGCGGGACAGACTATGGCTACACCTTC; clone_size: -; j_call: TRBJ1-2; v_call: TRBV28; d_call: TRBD1
cdr3_aa: CAWSVAAGVTDTQYF; cdr3_nt: TGTGCCTGGAGTGTAGCAGCGGGAGTGACAGATACGCAGTATTTT; clone_size: -; j_call: TRBJ2-3; v_call: TRBV30; d_call: TRBD2
cdr3_aa: CASSLELAREQYF; cdr3_nt: TGCGCCAGCAGCTTGGAACTAGCGAGAGAGCAGTACTTC; clone_size: -; j_call: TRBJ2-7; v_call: TRBV5-1; d_call: TRBD2
cdr3_aa: CASSPNGGTTRYEQYF; cdr3_nt: TGTGCCAGCAGCCCCAATGGGGGGACTACCCGCTACGAGCAGTACTTC; clone_size: -; j_call: TRBJ2-7; v_call: TRBV7-2; d_call: TRBD2
cdr3_aa: CASSPEGGIVAFF; cdr3_nt: TGCGCCAGCAGCCCGGAGGGGGGGATCGTAGCTTTCTTT; clone_size: -; j_call: TRBJ1-1; v_call: TRBV5-1; d_call: -
cdr3_aa: CASSLQETQYF; cdr3_nt: TGTGCCAGCAGCCTACAAGAGACCCAGTACTTC; clone_size: -; j_call: TRBJ2-5; v_call: TRBV3-1/TRBV3-2; d_call: -
cdr3_aa: CASSRPRTGSNQPQHF; cdr3_nt: TGCGCCAGCAGCAGGCCCCGGACTGGTAGCAATCAGCCCCAGCATTTT; clone_size: -; j_call: TRBJ1-5; v_call: TRBV5-1; d_call: -
cdr3_aa: CASSPRDRGREAFF; cdr3_nt: TGTGCCAGCAGCCCCCGGGACAGGGGCCGTGAAGCTTTCTTT; clone_size: few; j_call: TRBJ1-1; v_call: TRBV9; d_call: TRBD1